This record concerns one TCR beta chain sequence. These data are taken from a study of blood T cell repertoires in COVID-19. Study as a whole: The United States, Italy and Spain supplied acute and convalescent COVID-19 samples.

Source study methods: Estimation of nucleated cell counts was performed using reference gene primer amplification. The data were produced by immunoSEQ multiplex PCR, yet TCRdb's version contains in-frame clones alone and is incomplete. For V, J and clone size, that table is used; D and trimming come from the DNA. This sample yields 94,000 or so clones, of which 70% to 85% are seen a single time; just under 25% belongs to the top ten. The receptor was isolated from a man in his fifties or sixties with acute or convalescent COVID-19. Sequencing input: peripheral blood.

Here the CDR3 reads CASSLSGTATGGYTF. CDR3 sequence (DNA): TGTGCCAGCAGCCTATCAGGGACAGCGACTGGTGGCTACACCTTC. This chain links TRBV7-8 with TRBJ1-2; 7 nucleotides agree with TRBD1. Germline CDR1 is SGHVS and CDR2 is FQNEAQ. The CDR3 has 15 amino acids. The trim removed 5 bases at V and 7 bases at J, leaving 13 bases unmatched.